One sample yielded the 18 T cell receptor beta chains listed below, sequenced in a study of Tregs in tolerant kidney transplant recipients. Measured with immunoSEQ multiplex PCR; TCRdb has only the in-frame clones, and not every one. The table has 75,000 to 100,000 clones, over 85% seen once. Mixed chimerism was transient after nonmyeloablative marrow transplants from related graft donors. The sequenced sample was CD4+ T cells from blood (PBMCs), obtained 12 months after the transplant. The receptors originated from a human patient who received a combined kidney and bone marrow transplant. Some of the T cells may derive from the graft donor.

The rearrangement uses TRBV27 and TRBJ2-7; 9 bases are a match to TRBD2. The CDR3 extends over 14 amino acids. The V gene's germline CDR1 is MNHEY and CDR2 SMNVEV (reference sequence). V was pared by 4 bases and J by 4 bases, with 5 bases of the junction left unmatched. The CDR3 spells CASSSSGAGYEQYF. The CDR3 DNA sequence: TGTGCCAGCAGTTCTAGCGGGGCGGGGTACGAGCAGTACTTC.

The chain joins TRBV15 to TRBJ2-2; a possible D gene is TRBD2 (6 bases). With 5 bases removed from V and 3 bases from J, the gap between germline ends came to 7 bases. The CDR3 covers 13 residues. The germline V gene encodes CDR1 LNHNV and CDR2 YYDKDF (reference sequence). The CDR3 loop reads CATSRGDTGELFF. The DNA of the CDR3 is TGTGCCACCAGCCGCGGGGACACCGGGGAGCTGTTTTTT.

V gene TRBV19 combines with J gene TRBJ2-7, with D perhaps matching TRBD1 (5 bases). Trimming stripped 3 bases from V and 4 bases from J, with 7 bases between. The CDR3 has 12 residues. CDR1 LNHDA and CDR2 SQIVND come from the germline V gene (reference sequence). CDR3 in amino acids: CASSMQGYEQYF. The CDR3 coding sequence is TGTGCCAGTAGTATGCAGGGTTACGAGCAGTACTTC.

CDR3 sequence reads: CASSFQGSTYSYEQYF. The CDR3 coding sequence is TGTGCCAGCAGCTTTCAGGGTAGTACTTACTCCTACGAGCAGTACTTC. The chain links TRBV11-3 to TRBJ2-7; TRBD1 is a possible D gene (5 bases). V was clipped by 3 bases and J by 0 bases, with 15 bases between them. CDR1 and CDR2 (germline): SGHNT, YENEEA. The length of the CDR3 is 16 residues.

The CDR3, as DNA: TGTGCCAGCAGTGCCTCCACAGGGGGCTCCAGGCAGTATTTT. Protein product: CASSASTGGSRQYF. The chain has TRBV27 and TRBJ2-3; 9 bases line up with TRBD1. The germline CDR1 and CDR2 sequences are MNHEY and SMNVEV (reference sequence). The CDR3 covers 14 residues. Trimming took 5 bases from V and 11 from J; bases not matched to a gene: 11.

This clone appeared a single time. The CDR3 spells CASSSRRGGHTGELFF. The CDR3 DNA reads TGTGCCAGCAGCTCGCGGAGGGGGGGCCACACCGGGGAGCTGTTTTTT. This chain links TRBV7-6 with TRBJ2-2; D is perhaps TRBD2 (7 bases). V was shortened by 4 bases and J by 3 bases, with 15 bases between the two germline ends. The length of the CDR3 is 16 residues. Germline V lookup: CDR1 SGHVS, CDR2 FNYEAQ.

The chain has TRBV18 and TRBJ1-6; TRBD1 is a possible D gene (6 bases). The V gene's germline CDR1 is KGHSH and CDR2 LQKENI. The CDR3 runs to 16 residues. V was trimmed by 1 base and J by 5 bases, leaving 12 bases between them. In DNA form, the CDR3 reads TGTGCCAGCTCACCACTCCCAGGGGCGAATAATTCACCCCTCCACTTT. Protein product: CASSPLPGANNSPLHF.

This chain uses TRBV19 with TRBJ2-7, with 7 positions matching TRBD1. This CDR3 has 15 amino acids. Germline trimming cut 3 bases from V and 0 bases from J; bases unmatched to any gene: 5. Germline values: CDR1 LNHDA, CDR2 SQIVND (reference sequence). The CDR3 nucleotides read TGTGCCAGTAGTATCCCGGACAGGCCCTCCTACGAGCAGTACTTC. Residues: CASSIPDRPSYEQYF.

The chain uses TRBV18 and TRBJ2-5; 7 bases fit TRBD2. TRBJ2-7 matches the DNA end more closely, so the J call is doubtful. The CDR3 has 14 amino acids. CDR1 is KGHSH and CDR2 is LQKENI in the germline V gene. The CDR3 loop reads CASSPGRPTYEQYF. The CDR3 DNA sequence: TGTGCCAGCTCACCCGGGAGGCCTACCTACGAGCAGTACTTC.

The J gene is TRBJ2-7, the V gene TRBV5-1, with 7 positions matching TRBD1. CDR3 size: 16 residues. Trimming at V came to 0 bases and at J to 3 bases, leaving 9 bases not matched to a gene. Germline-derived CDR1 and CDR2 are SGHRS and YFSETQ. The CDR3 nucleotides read TGCGCCAGCAGCTTGGGACAGGGAAGTGAAATCTACGAGCAGTACTTC. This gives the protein CASSLGQGSEIYEQYF.

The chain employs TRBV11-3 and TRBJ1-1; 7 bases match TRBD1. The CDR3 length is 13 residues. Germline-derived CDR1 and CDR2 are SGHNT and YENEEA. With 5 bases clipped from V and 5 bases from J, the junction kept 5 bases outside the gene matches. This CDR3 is CASSRQGQTEAFF. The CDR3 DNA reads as TGTGCCAGCAGCAGACAGGGACAAACTGAAGCTTTCTTT.

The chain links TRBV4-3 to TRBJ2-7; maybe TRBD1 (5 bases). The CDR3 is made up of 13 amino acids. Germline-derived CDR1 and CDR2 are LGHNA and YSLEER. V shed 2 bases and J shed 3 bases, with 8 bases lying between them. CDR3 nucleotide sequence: TGCGCCAGCAGCCAAAGGGGCAGCTACGAGCAGTACTTC. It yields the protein CASSQRGSYEQYF.

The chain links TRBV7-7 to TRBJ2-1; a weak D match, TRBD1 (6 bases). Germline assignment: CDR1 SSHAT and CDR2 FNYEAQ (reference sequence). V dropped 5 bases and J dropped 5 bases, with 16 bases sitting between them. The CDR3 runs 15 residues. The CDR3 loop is CASSLTTGQNNEQFF. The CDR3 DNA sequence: TGTGCCAGCAGCCTAACTACTGGACAGAACAATGAGCAGTTCTTC.

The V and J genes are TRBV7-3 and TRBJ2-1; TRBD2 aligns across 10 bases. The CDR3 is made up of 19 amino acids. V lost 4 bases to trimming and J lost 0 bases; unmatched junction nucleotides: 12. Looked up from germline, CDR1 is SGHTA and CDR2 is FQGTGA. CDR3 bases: TGTGCCAGCAGCTCCCTAGGAGCGGGGGGGCCCTTCTCCTACAATGAGCAGTTCTTC. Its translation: CASSSLGAGGPFSYNEQFF.

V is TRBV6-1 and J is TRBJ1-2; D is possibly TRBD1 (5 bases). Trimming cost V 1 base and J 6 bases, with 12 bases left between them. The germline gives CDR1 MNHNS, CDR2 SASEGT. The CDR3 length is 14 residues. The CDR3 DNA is TGTGCCAGCAGTGAAGTGGGCAGGGAAGATGGCTACACCTTC. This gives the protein CASSEVGREDGYTF.

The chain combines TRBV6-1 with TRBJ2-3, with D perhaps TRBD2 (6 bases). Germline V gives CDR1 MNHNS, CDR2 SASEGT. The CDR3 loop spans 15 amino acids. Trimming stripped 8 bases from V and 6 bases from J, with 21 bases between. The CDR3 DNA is TGTGCCAGCTGGGTCAGGGACGGAGGGTACGATACGCAGTATTTT. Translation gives CASWVRDGGYDTQYF.

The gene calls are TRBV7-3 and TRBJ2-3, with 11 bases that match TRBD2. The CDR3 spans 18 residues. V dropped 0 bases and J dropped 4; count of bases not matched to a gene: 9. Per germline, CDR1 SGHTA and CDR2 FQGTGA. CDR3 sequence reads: CASSLTFTSGSAADTQYF. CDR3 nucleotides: TGTGCCAGCAGCTTAACGTTCACTAGCGGGAGTGCTGCAGATACGCAGTATTTT. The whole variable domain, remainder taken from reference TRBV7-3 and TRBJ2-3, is GAGVSQTPSNKVTEKGKYVELRCDPISGHTALYWYRQSLGQGPEFLIYFQGTGAADDSGLPNDRFFAVRPEGSVSTLKIQRTERGDSAVYLCASSLTFTSGSAADTQYFGPGTRLTVL.

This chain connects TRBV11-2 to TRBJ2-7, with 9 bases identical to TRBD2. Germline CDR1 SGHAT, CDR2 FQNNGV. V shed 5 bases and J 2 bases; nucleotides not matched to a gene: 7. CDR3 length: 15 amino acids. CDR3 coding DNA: TGTGCCAGCAGCCCGATAGCGGGAGCGACCTACGAGCAGTACTTC. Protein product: CASSPIAGATYEQYF.